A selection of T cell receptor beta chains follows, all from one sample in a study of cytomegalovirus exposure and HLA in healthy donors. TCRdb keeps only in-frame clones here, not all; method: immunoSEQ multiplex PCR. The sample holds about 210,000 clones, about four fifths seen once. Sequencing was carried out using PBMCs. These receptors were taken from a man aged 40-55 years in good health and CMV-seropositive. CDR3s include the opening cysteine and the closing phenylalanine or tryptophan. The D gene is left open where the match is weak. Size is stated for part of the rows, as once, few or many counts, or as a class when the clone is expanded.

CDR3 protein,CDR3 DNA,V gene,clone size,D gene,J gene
CASSFRQNTGELFF,TGCGCCAGCAGCTTCAGACAGAACACCGGGGAGCTGTTTTTT,TRBV5-1,-,-,TRBJ2-2
CASSLYLAGGGETQYF,TGTGCCAGCAGCCTGTACCTAGCGGGAGGAGGGGAGACCCAGTACTTC,TRBV28,-,TRBD2,TRBJ2-5
CASSLQGANTGELFF,TGTGCCAGCTCACTCCAGGGGGCGAACACCGGGGAGCTGTTTTTT,TRBV18,-,TRBD1,TRBJ2-2
CASSLSSGGAAGELFF,TGTGCCAGCAGCCTATCTAGCGGGGGGGCAGCCGGGGAGCTGTTTTTT,TRBV11-2,-,TRBD2,TRBJ2-2
CASSPQGAGGYTF,TGTGCCAGCAGTCCACAGGGGGCTGGTGGCTACACCTTC,TRBV6-1,-,TRBD1,TRBJ1-2
CAISESSGVSNQPQHF,TGTGCCATCAGTGAGTCGTCAGGGGTTAGCAATCAGCCCCAGCATTTT,TRBV10-3,-,-,TRBJ1-5
CATSSFTGTDTQYF,TGTGCCACCAGCAGTTTTACAGGCACGGATACGCAGTATTTT,TRBV15,-,-,TRBJ2-3
CASSRPTGANYGYTF,TGCGCCAGCAGCCGGCCAACAGGGGCGAACTATGGCTACACCTTC,TRBV4-1,-,TRBD1,TRBJ1-2
CAIRPGQGGTGELFF,TGTGCCATCAGACCGGGACAGGGGGGTACCGGGGAGCTGTTTTTT,TRBV10-3,-,TRBD1,TRBJ2-2
CASSFVPHKNTGELFF,TGTGCCAGCAGCTTTGTTCCTCACAAGAACACCGGGGAGCTGTTTTTT,TRBV12-1,once,-,TRBJ2-2
CASSLLPSGVLDNEQFF,TGTGCCAGCAGCTTGCTACCGAGCGGGGTCCTAGACAATGAGCAGTTCTTC,TRBV11-2,-,TRBD2,TRBJ2-1
CASSSTGSGNTIYF,TGTGCCAGCTCATCCACAGGGTCTGGAAACACCATATATTTT,TRBV18,few,-,TRBJ1-3
CASSQDPASGGSAYNEQFF,TGCGCCAGCAGCCAAGATCCGGCTAGCGGGGGGTCCGCGTACAATGAGCAGTTCTTC,TRBV4-1,-,TRBD2,TRBJ2-1
CASSLSGRNSGNTIYF,TGTGCCAGCAGTTTATCAGGCAGGAACTCTGGAAACACCATATATTTT,TRBV27,-,-,TRBJ1-3
CASSRDRANYEQYF,TGTGCCAGCAGCAGGGACAGGGCAAACTACGAGCAGTACTTC,TRBV27,once,TRBD1,TRBJ2-7
CASSLGFGQNNSPLHF,TGCGCCAGCAGCTTGGGATTTGGACAGAATAATTCACCCCTCCACTTT,TRBV5-1,-,-,TRBJ1-6
CASREFSTDTQYF,TGTGCCAGCAGGGAGTTCTCCACAGATACGCAGTATTTT,TRBV14,-,-,TRBJ2-3
CATGGFINTGELFF,TGTGCCACGGGGGGGTTTATTAACACCGGGGAGCTGTTTTTT,TRBV6-1,-,TRBD2,TRBJ2-2
CASSGGLIATNSPLHF,TGTGCCAGCAGTGGGGGACTAATCGCAACTAATTCACCCCTCCACTTT,TRBV6-1,-,-,TRBJ1-6
CATKDRVGPNQPQHF,TGTGCCACCAAGGACAGGGTGGGGCCCAATCAGCCCCAGCATTTT,TRBV18,-,TRBD1,TRBJ1-5
CASSPYTDTQYF,TGCGCCAGCAGCCCGTATACAGATACGCAGTATTTT,TRBV5-1,-,-,TRBJ2-3
CASSQGGSGGYEQYF,TGCGCCAGCAGCCAAGGAGGGTCAGGGGGCTACGAGCAGTACTTC,TRBV4-1,-,TRBD1,TRBJ2-7
CASSDLGGTAYEQYF,TGTGCCAGCAGTGATTTGGGCGGGACCGCCTACGAGCAGTACTTC,TRBV2,-,-,TRBJ2-7
CASRGGTGNSPLHF,TGTGCCAGCAGGGGCGGGACGGGGAATTCACCCCTCCACTTT,TRBV28,-,-,TRBJ1-6
CASQKRGAYNEQFF,TGTGCCAGCCAGAAGCGGGGGGCCTACAATGAGCAGTTCTTC,TRBV25-1,-,TRBD2,TRBJ2-1
CASSLALGLAGGGTYEQYF,TGTGCCAGCAGCTTAGCCCTAGGACTAGCGGGAGGGGGGACCTACGAGCAGTACTTC,TRBV7-8,-,TRBD2,TRBJ2-7
CATTSLAGVSYNEQFF,TGTGCCACCACCTCATTAGCGGGAGTCTCCTACAATGAGCAGTTCTTC,TRBV15,-,TRBD2,TRBJ2-1
CATSRRSGEQYF,TGTGCCACCAGCAGAAGGTCAGGCGAGCAGTACTTC,TRBV15,few,-,TRBJ2-7
CASSPLGGGWNTEAFF,TGTGCCAGCAGCCCCCTCGGGGGGGGTTGGAACACTGAAGCTTTCTTT,TRBV9,-,-,TRBJ1-1
CASSLMDRGGSGEQYF,TGTGCCAGCAGCTTAATGGATCGGGGAGGGTCCGGCGAGCAGTACTTC,TRBV11-2,-,TRBD2,TRBJ2-7
CASSQSRVGYGYTF,TGTGCCAGCAGCCAATCCAGGGTCGGCTATGGCTACACCTTC,TRBV14,-,-,TRBJ1-2